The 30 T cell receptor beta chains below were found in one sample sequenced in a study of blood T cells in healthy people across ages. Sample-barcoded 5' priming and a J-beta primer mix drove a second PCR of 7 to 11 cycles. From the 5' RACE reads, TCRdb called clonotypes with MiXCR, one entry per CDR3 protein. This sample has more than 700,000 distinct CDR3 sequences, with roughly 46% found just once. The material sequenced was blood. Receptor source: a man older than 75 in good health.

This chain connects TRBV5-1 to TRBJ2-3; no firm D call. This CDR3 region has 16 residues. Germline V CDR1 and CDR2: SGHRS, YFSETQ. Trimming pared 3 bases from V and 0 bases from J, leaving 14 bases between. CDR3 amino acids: CASSSSTAGSTDTQYF. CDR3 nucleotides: TGCGCCAGCAGCTCCAGTACTGCCGGCAGCACAGATACGCAGTATTTT.

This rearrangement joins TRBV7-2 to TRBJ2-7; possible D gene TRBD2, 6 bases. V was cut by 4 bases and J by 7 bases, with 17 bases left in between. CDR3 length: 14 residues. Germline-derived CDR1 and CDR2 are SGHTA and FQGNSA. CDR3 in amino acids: CASSWRGSSGEQYF. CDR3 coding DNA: TGTGCCAGCAGCTGGCGGGGATCTTCCGGGGAGCAGTACTTC.

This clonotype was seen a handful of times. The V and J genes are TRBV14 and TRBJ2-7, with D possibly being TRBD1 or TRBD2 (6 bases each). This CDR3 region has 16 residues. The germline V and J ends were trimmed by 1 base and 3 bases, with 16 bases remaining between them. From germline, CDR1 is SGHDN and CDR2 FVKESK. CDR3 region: CASSQVPGAYIYEQYF. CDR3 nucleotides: TGTGCCAGCAGCCAAGTTCCGGGGGCATACATCTACGAGCAGTACTTC.

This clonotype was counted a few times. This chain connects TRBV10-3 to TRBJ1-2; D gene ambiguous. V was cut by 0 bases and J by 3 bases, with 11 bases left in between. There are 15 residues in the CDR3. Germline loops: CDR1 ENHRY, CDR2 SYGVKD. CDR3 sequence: CAISESAVTDYGYTF. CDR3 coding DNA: TGTGCCATCAGTGAGTCTGCAGTAACGGACTATGGCTACACCTTC.

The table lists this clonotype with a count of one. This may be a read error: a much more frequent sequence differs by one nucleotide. The CDR3 region has the DNA TGTGCCAGCAGCTTAGCGCTGACGGATGTAATAGAGACCCAGTTCTTC. This translates into CASSLALTDVIETQFF. The V gene is TRBV7-2, the J gene TRBJ2-1; no clear D. The CDR3 has 16 amino acids. Trimming stripped 0 bases from V and 13 bases from J, with 22 bases between. Germline loops: CDR1 SGHTA, CDR2 FQGNSA.

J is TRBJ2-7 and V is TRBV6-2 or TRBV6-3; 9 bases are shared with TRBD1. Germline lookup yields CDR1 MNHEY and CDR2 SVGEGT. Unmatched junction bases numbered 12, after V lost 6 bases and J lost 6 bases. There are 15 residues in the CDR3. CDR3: CASSKLGQGGSEQYF. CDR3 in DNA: TGTGCCAGCAGCAAACTGGGACAGGGAGGGTCCGAGCAGTACTTC.

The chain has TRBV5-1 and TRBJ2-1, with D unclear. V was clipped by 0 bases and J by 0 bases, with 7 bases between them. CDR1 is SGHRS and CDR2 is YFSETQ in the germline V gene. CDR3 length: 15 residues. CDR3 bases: TGCGCCAGCAGCTTGGACCCTGACTCCTACAATGAGCAGTTCTTC. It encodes CASSLDPDSYNEQFF.

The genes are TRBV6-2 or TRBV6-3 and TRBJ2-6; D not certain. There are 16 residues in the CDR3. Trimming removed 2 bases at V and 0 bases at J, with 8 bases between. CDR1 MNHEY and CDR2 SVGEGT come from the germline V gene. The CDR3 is CASSYRRVSGANVLTF. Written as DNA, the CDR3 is TGTGCCAGCAGTTACCGTCGGGTCTCTGGGGCCAACGTCCTGACTTTC.

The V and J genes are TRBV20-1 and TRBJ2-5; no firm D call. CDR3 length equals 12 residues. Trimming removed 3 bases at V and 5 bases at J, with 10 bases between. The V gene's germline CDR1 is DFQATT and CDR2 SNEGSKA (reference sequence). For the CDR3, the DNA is TGCAGTGCTAGTCCGTTGACGGAGACCCAGTACTTC. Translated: CSASPLTETQYF.

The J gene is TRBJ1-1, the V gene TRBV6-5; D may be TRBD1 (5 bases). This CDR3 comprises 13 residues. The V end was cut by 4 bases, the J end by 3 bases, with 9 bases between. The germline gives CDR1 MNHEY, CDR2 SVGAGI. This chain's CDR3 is CASSLWGDTEAFF. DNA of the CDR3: TGTGCCAGCAGTTTGTGGGGGGACACTGAAGCTTTCTTT.

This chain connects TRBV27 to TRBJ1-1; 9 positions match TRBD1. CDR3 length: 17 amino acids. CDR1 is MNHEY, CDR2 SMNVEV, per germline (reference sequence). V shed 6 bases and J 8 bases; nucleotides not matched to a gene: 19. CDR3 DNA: TGTGCCAGCAGATTCCAGGGACAGGGATATCAAATTAGGGAAGCTTTCTTT. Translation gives CASRFQGQGYQIREAFF.

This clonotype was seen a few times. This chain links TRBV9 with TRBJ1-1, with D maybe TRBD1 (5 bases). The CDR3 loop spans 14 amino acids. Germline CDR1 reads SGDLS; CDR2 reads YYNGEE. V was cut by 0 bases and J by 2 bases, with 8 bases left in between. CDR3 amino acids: CASSVEGKNTEAFF. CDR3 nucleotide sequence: TGTGCCAGCAGCGTAGAGGGGAAAAACACTGAAGCTTTCTTT. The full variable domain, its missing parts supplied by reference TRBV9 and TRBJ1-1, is DSGVTQTPKHLITATGQRVTLRCSPRSGDLSVYWYQQSLDQGLQFLIQYYNGEERAKGNILERFSAQQFPDLHSELNLSSLELGDSALYFCASSVEGKNTEAFFGQGTRLTVV.

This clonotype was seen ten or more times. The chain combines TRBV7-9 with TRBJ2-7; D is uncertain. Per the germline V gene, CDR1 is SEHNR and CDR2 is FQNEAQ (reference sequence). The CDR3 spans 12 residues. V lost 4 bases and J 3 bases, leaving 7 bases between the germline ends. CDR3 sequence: CASSWQDYEQYF. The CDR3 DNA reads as TGTGCCAGCAGCTGGCAAGACTACGAGCAGTACTTC.

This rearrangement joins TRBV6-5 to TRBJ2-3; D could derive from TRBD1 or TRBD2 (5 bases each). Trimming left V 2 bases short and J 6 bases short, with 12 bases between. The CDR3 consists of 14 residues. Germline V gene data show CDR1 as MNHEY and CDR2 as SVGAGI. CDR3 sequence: CASSYRDAGDTQYF. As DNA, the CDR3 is TGTGCCAGCAGTTACCGGGACGCTGGGGATACGCAGTATTTT.

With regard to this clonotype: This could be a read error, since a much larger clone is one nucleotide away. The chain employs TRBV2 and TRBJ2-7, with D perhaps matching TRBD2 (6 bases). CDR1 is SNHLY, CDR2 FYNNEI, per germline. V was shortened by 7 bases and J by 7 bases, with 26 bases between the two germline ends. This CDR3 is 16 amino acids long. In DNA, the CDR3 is TGTGCCAGCATTTTCGGGCCGGGAGTTTCCTACAATGAGCAGTACTTC. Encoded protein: CASIFGPGVSYNEQYF.

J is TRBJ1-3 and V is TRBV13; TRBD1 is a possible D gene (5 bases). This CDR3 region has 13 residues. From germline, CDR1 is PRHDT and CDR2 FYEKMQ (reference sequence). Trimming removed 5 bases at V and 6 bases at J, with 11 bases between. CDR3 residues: CASSPPGANTIYF. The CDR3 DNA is TGTGCCAGCAGCCCACCCGGGGCAAACACCATATATTTT.

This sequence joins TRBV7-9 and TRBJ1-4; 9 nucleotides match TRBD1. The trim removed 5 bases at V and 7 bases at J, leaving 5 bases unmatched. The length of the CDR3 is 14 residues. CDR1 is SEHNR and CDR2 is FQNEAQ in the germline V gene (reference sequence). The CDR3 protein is CASSVDRGGEKLFF. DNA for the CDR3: TGTGCCAGCAGCGTCGACAGGGGGGGTGAAAAACTGTTTTTT.

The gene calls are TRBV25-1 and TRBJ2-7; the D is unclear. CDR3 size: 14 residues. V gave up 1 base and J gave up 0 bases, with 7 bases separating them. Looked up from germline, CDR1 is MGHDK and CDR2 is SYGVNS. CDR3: CASSEWSSSYEQYF. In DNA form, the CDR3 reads TGTGCCAGCAGTGAATGGTCTAGCTCCTACGAGCAGTACTTC.

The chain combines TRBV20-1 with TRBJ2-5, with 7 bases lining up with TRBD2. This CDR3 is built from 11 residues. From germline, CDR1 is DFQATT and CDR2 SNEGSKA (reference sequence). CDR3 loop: CRAGDQETQYF. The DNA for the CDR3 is TGCAGGGCGGGGGACCAAGAGACCCAGTACTTC.

The CDR3 DNA sequence: TGTGCCAGCAGAAACGCAGGACAGGGGGGGAAGCAGTACTTC. Encoded protein: CASRNAGQGGKQYF. V and J are TRBV25-1 and TRBJ2-5; 10 positions match TRBD1. CDR3 length equals 14 residues. Losses at the gene ends were 6 bases for V and 11 bases for J; bases not matched to a gene: 12. Germline lookup yields CDR1 MGHDK and CDR2 SYGVNS.

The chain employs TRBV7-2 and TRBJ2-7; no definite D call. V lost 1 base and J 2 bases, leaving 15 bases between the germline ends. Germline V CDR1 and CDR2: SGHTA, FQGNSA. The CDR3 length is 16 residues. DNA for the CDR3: TGTGCCAGCAGCTTAGTACTTGGGCTAAAACCCTACGAGCAGTACTTC. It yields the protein CASSLVLGLKPYEQYF.

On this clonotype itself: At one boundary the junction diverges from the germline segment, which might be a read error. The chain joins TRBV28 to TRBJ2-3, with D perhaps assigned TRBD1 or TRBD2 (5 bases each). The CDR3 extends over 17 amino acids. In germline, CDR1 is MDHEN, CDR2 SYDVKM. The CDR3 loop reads CASSQSDSASSIDTQYF. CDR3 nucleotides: TGTGCCAGCAGCCAGTCTGACAGTGCCTCTAGCATAGATACGCAGTATTTT.

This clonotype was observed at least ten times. The CDR3 DNA is TGCGCCAGCAGCTTTCTGGGGATGACAGATACGCAGTATTTT. This gives the protein CASSFLGMTDTQYF. The chain couples TRBV5-1 to TRBJ2-3, with no clear D. Trimming cost V 2 bases and J 3 bases, with 10 bases left between them. Germline loops: CDR1 SGHRS, CDR2 YFSETQ. This CDR3 is 14 amino acids long.

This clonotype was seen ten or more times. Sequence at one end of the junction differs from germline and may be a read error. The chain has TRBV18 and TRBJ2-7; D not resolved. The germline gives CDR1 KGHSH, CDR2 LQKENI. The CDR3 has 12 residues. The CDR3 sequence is CASAPESYEQYF. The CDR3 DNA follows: TGTGCCAGCGCACCGGAGTCCTACGAGCAGTACTTC.

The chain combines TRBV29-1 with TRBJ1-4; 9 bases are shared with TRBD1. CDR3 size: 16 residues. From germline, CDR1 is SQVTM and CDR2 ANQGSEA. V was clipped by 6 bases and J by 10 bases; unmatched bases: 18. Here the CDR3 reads CSVGDTGTGKGGKLFF. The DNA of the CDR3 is TGCAGCGTCGGAGACACCGGGACAGGGAAAGGTGGAAAACTGTTTTTT.

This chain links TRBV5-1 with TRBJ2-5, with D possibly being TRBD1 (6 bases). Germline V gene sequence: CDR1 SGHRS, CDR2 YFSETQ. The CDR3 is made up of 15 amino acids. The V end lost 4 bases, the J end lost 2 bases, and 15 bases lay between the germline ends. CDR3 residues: CASSMQDSTQETQYF. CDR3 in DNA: TGCGCCAGCAGCATGCAGGACAGTACGCAAGAGACCCAGTACTTC.

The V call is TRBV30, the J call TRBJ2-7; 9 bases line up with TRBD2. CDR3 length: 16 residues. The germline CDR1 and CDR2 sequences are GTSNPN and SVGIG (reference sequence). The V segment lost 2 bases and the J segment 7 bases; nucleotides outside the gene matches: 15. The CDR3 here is CAWSPSRTDAGGEQYF. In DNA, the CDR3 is TGTGCCTGGAGTCCAAGTCGGACTGACGCGGGGGGGGAGCAGTACTTC.

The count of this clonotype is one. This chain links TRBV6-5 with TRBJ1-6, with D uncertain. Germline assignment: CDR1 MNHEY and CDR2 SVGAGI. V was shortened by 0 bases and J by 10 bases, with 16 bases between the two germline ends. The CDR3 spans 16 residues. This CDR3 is CASSYSNLGVRSPLHF. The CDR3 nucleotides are TGTGCCAGCAGTTACTCGAACCTCGGGGTGAGGTCACCCCTCCACTTT.

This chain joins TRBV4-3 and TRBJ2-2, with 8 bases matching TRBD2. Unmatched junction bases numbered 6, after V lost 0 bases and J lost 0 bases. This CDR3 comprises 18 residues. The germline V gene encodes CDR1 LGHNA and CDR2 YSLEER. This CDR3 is CASSQDPKGLANTGELFF. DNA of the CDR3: TGCGCCAGCAGCCAAGATCCGAAGGGACTAGCGAACACCGGGGAGCTGTTTTTT.

The CDR3 sequence is CASSPSGTGIYEQYF. The DNA for the CDR3 is TGTGCCAGCTCACCGTCCGGGACAGGGATCTACGAGCAGTACTTC. The genes are TRBV18 and TRBJ2-7, with 9 bases identical to TRBD1. The V gene's germline CDR1 is KGHSH and CDR2 LQKENI. This CDR3 has 15 residues. V shed 3 bases, J shed 3 bases, and the junction held 6 bases outside the gene matches.